This T cell receptor (beta chain) was sequenced in a study of OX40 agonist ivuxolimab in advanced cancers. In terms of the full investigation: Ivuxolimab was a fully human IgG2 agonistic monoclonal antibody targeting the costimulatory receptor OX40 (CD134). Intravenous ivuxolimab was administered to patients every 2 weeks at six dose levels: 0.01, 0.1, 0.3, 1.5, 3 and 10 mg/kg. Among the roughly 50 dose-escalation patients, around 20 had hepatocellular carcinoma, 15 or so melanoma, 9 renal cell carcinoma and 9 head and neck cancer. The dose-escalation cohort was approximately 83% male with a mean age of 60 years, ranging from about 23 to 85. Patients were allowed to have had prior anti-PD-1, anti-PD-L1 or anti-CTLA-4 therapy, and around 40% of the dose-escalation patients had previously received checkpoint inhibitors. Three dose-escalation patients achieved partial responses, one with hepatocellular carcinoma and two with cutaneous melanoma. Peripheral TCRbeta sequencing aimed to test whether ivuxolimab altered TCR sequence diversity and caused clonal T-cell expansion. The monotherapy dose-escalation portion (N = 52 patients) of the phase I ivuxolimab trial is reported in the paper. The study at large found these results: Partial responders in the 0.1-3.0 mg/kg groups had among the lowest normalized peripheral clonal expansion, especially among CD8+ T cells. Low levels of normalized T-cell clonal expansion were also shown by some nonresponding patients. At doses of 0.1 to 3.0 mg/kg, clonal expansion of both CD4+ and CD8+ T cells in blood was seen between baseline and week 6. After ivuxolimab, CD8+ T cells had more expanded clones than CD4+ T cells on average. The antigen specificity of the clonally expanded peripheral T cells was not determined.

The trial excluded patients who had a history of autoimmune disease or were on systemic immunosuppression. Peripheral blood for TCR sequencing was collected from all dose cohorts at baseline, on cycle 4 day 1, and on cycle 7 day 1. The samples were taken from a phase I, first-in-human, multicenter, open-label dose-escalation trial of ivuxolimab. The trial enrolled adults with locally advanced or metastatic head and neck squamous cell, hepatocellular, melanoma or renal cell carcinoma. Before TCR sequencing, CD4+ and CD8+ T cells were separately sorted from peripheral blood. Its CDR3 holds 13 amino acids, cysteine through phenylalanine. The sequence is cut down to CDR3 DNA, 39 bases in frame from base 1. CDR1 and CDR2 are read off the germline V gene as MGHRA and YSYEKL. V and J lose 4 bases and 4 bases, and a span of 9 bases separates them. A word on this clone: Its specific antigen is unknown. Nothing much larger sits one base from this clone, and base qualities are not available.

For sequencing of the TCRbeta CDR3 region, genomic DNA was extracted from the sorted cells. The immunoSEQ Assay was used to sequence the TCRbeta CDR3 regions. The table comes from immuneACCESS by way of TCRdb, which keeps in-frame sequences with V and J called. Part of the clones is missing from these tables; in studies checked, under half for an unresolved V gene and the rest for unknown reasons. The sample includes 25,000 to 35,000 clones, with approximately 84% observed a single time. The ten biggest clones cover around 26% of the sample. The sequence links TRBV4-1 to TRBJ2-3, with an unclear D gene assignment. The sequence came from an adult with an advanced solid tumor such as melanoma, head and neck, liver or kidney cancer. This material consisted of CD4+ or CD8+ T cells sorted from blood, taken in a trial of the OX40 agonist ivuxolimab. For the CDR3, the sequence is CASSPLYPDTQYF. The DNA sequence is given as TGCGCCAGCAGCCCCCTGTACCCAGATACGCAGTATTTT.